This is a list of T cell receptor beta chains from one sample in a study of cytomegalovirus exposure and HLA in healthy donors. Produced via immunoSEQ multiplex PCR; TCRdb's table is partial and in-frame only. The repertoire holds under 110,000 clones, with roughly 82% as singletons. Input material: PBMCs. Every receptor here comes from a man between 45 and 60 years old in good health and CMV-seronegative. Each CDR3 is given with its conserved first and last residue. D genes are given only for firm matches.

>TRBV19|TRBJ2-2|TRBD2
CASSASRGGWGTGELFF
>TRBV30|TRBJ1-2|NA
CACGSQNYGYTF
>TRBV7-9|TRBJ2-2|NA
CASSLTGNTGELFF
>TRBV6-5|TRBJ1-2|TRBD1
CASSSQGRGGYTF
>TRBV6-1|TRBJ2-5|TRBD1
CASSEARGPGTQYF
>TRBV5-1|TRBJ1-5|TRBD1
CASSAGTGVDQPQHF
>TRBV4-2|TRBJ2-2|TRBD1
CASSQETGTGDPGELFF
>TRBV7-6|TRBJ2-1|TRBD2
CASSLAGLAGEQFF
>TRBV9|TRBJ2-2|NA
CASSANRVTGELFF
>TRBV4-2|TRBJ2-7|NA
CASSLSRDFTYEQYF
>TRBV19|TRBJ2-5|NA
CASSGNRVTETQYF
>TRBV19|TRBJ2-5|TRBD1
CASSTDREETQYF
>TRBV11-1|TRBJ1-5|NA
CASSLDRDQPQHF
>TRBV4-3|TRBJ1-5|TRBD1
CASSQDTGANQPQHF
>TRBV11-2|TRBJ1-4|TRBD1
CASSTGTGPSYEKLFF
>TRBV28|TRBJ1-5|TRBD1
CASTGTVYSNQPQHF
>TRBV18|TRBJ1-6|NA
CASSRTGSYNSPLHF
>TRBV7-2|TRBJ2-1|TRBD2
CASSPQGLAGGQFF
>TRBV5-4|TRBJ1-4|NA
CASSLGGGQTEKLFF
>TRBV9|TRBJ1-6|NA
CASSPRTAHSPLHF
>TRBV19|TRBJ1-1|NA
CASLRRANTEAFF
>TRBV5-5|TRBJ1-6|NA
CASSLAPGEGTLHF
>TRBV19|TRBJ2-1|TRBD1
CASRTPGQTYNEQFF
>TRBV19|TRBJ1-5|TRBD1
CASSPQGAQPQHF
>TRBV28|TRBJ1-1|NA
CASSTGIWAFF
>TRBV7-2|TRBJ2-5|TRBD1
CASSSGTGPFQYF
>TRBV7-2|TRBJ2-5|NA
CASSLGRAETQYF
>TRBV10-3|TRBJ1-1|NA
CAISFVGGGVDTEAFF
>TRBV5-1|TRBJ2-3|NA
CASIMGGDTDAQYF
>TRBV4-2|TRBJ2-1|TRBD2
CASSQEGLVVDEQFF